This T cell receptor (beta chain) was recorded in a study of PD-L1 blockade in urothelial cancer. Study context: Blood analyses occurred 3 weeks (second dose) and 6 weeks post treatment start.

This clone was seen once. Time point of the sample: pretreatment peripheral blood. Produced via immunoSEQ multiplex PCR; TCRdb's table is partial and in-frame only. The data show tens of thousands of clones, 70% to 90% seen once. The CDR3 covers 16 residues. Germline assignment: CDR1 SGHAT and CDR2 FQDESV (reference sequence). V lost 5 bases to trimming and J lost 2 bases; unmatched junction nucleotides: 6. The material sequenced was PBMCs, taken around atezolizumab (anti-PD-L1) treatment. The chain carries TRBV11-1 and TRBJ2-3, with 11 bases matching TRBD2. This TCR came from a man aged 55 to 70 with urothelial cancer. The chain's CDR3 is CASSLTSGTNTDTQYF. Here the CDR3 DNA reads TGTGCCAGCAGCCTGACTAGCGGGACCAACACAGATACGCAGTATTTT.